A selection of T cell receptor beta chains follows, all from one sample in a study of T cells in localized non-small cell lung cancer. The assay was immunoSEQ multiplex PCR, and TCRdb's table has in-frame clones only and misses some. This repertoire shows 15,000 to 20,000 clones, approximately 90% found once; its top ten account for under 4.5%. Source: peripheral blood, taken before any cancer treatment. These receptors originate from a male donor at least 60 years old with stage II squamous cell lung carcinoma. The CDR3 runs from the conserved cysteine through the conserved F or W. Fields, in order: CDR3 protein, CDR3 DNA, J gene, D gene, V gene, clone size. D genes are given only for firm matches. Clone size is shown for a subset of rows, as once, few, many or a class of expanded clone.

cdr3_aa: CASSFGRNRGPGLKTQYF
cdr3_nt: TGTGCCAGCAGCTTCGGACGCAACAGGGGACCCGGCCTGAAGACCCAGTACTTC
j_call: TRBJ2-5
d_call: TRBD1
v_call: TRBV5-6
clone_size: -

cdr3_aa: CAIPGQGAPQPQHF
cdr3_nt: TGTGCCATTCCGGGACAGGGGGCACCCCAGCCCCAGCATTTT
j_call: TRBJ1-5
d_call: TRBD1
v_call: TRBV6-4
clone_size: -

cdr3_aa: CASSLRAGLREKLFF
cdr3_nt: TGTGCCAGCAGTTTAAGGGCAGGGTTACGAGAAAAACTGTTTTTT
j_call: TRBJ1-4
d_call: -
v_call: TRBV27
clone_size: -

cdr3_aa: CASSWGASYQETQYF
cdr3_nt: TGTGCCAGCAGCTGGGGAGCATCTTACCAAGAGACCCAGTACTTC
j_call: TRBJ2-5
d_call: -
v_call: TRBV5-6
clone_size: -

cdr3_aa: CASRLELQGEVNTEAFF
cdr3_nt: TGTGCCAGTAGGCTTGAATTACAGGGGGAAGTAAACACTGAAGCTTTCTTT
j_call: TRBJ1-1
d_call: TRBD1
v_call: TRBV19
clone_size: -

cdr3_aa: CAWSTGGWDTEAFF
cdr3_nt: TGTGCCTGGAGTACAGGGGGCTGGGACACTGAAGCTTTCTTT
j_call: TRBJ1-1
d_call: TRBD1
v_call: TRBV30
clone_size: few

cdr3_aa: CASSQLAGGIYEQYF
cdr3_nt: TGTGCCAGCAGCCAGCTAGCGGGGGGAATCTACGAGCAGTACTTC
j_call: TRBJ2-7
d_call: TRBD2
v_call: TRBV4-2
clone_size: once

cdr3_aa: CASSPTGYGNTIYF
cdr3_nt: TGTGCCAGCAGCCCCACGGGGTACGGAAACACCATATATTTT
j_call: TRBJ1-3
d_call: -
v_call: TRBV7-2
clone_size: once

cdr3_aa: CASSLVQGAHGYTF
cdr3_nt: TGTGCCAGCAGCTTGGTCCAGGGGGCGCACGGCTACACCTTC
j_call: TRBJ1-2
d_call: TRBD1
v_call: TRBV7-9
clone_size: -

cdr3_aa: CASSPKGRTNEKLFF
cdr3_nt: TGTGCCAGCAGTCCTAAAGGGCGCACTAATGAAAAACTGTTTTTT
j_call: TRBJ1-4
d_call: -
v_call: TRBV27
clone_size: -

cdr3_aa: CASSEGPMNTEAFF
cdr3_nt: TGTGCCAGCAGTGAGGGGCCTATGAACACTGAAGCTTTCTTT
j_call: TRBJ1-1
d_call: -
v_call: TRBV2
clone_size: -

cdr3_aa: CATSDVNYYGYTF
cdr3_nt: TGTGCCACCAGCGACGTTAATTACTATGGCTACACCTTC
j_call: TRBJ1-2
d_call: -
v_call: TRBV15
clone_size: -

cdr3_aa: CASSIIGGVDTQYF
cdr3_nt: TGTGCCAGTAGTATAATAGGGGGCGTAGATACGCAGTATTTT
j_call: TRBJ2-3
d_call: TRBD1
v_call: TRBV19
clone_size: -

cdr3_aa: CSVGPGTGNNEQFF
cdr3_nt: TGCAGCGTTGGCCCCGGGACAGGCAACAATGAGCAGTTCTTC
j_call: TRBJ2-1
d_call: TRBD1
v_call: TRBV29-1
clone_size: -

cdr3_aa: CASSLISETQYF
cdr3_nt: TGCGCCAGCAGCTTAATTTCAGAGACCCAGTACTTC
j_call: TRBJ2-5
d_call: -
v_call: TRBV5-1
clone_size: -

cdr3_aa: CASSSVDQPGELFF
cdr3_nt: TGTGCCAGCAGTTCCGTGGATCAGCCCGGGGAGCTGTTTTTT
j_call: TRBJ2-2
d_call: -
v_call: TRBV6-6
clone_size: -

cdr3_aa: CASSFGGSGTDTQYF
cdr3_nt: TGTGCCAGCAGTTTCGGGGGTAGTGGGACAGATACGCAGTATTTT
j_call: TRBJ2-3
d_call: -
v_call: TRBV28
clone_size: -